A selection of T cell receptor beta chains follows, all from one sample in a study of shared clonotypes between healthy human individuals. Assay used: immunoSEQ multiplex PCR; TCRdb lists only in-frame clones, some missing. The sample shows approximately 1.5 million clones, 95% to 99% of them seen only once. The sequenced sample was naive CD4+ T cells sorted from blood. The receptors were sampled from a man aged 30 to 45 in good health. The CDR3 runs from the conserved cysteine through the conserved F or W. A D gene is named only where the DNA matches it firmly.

CDR3aa,CDR3nt,j_gene,d_gene,v_gene
CASGVVEGTQYF,TGTGCCAGCGGGGTAGTAGAAGGGACCCAGTACTTC,TRBJ2-5,NA,TRBV27
CASSPWGAGGQETQYF,TGTGCCAGCAGTCCCTGGGGAGCGGGAGGGCAAGAGACCCAGTACTTC,TRBJ2-5,TRBD2,TRBV27
CASSVRGGKLFF,TGCGCCAGCAGCGTACGCGGGGGAAAACTGTTTTTT,TRBJ1-4,NA,TRBV4-3
CASGGTPKYEQYF,TGTGCCAGTGGCGGGACTCCCAAATACGAGCAGTACTTC,TRBJ2-7,NA,TRBV28
CASSPQRGTGLYEQYF,TGTGCCAGCAGCCCCCAAAGAGGAACAGGTCTATACGAGCAGTACTTC,TRBJ2-7,NA,TRBV7-9
CASSAPSTSGGENYNEQFF,TGTGCCAGCAGCGCCCCATCGACTAGCGGAGGGGAGAACTACAATGAGCAGTTCTTC,TRBJ2-1,TRBD2,TRBV9
CASSRKGNTEAFF,TGTGCCAGCAGCCGCAAGGGGAACACTGAAGCTTTCTTT,TRBJ1-1,NA,TRBV7-9
CASSSDRNTGELFF,TGCGCCAGCAGCTCTGACAGGAACACCGGGGAGCTGTTTTTT,TRBJ2-2,NA,TRBV5-1
CAISKTGDSGTDTQYF,TGTGCCATCAGTAAAACGGGGGACTCTGGCACAGATACGCAGTATTTT,TRBJ2-3,NA,TRBV10-3
CASSLGEGASYEQYF,TGTGCCAGCAGCTTAGGAGAGGGAGCCTCCTACGAGCAGTACTTC,TRBJ2-7,NA,TRBV11-3
CASSVLTGAGTDTQYF,TGTGCCAGCAGCGTTTTGACAGGGGCCGGAACAGATACGCAGTATTTT,TRBJ2-3,TRBD1,TRBV9
CASSPGTSGRAEQYF,TGTGCCAGCAGCCCTGGGACTAGCGGGAGGGCCGAGCAGTACTTC,TRBJ2-7,TRBD2,TRBV7-2
CASSQVAGGGTDTQYF,TGTGCCAGCAGCCAAGTAGCGGGAGGTGGCACAGATACGCAGTATTTT,TRBJ2-3,TRBD2,TRBV6-6
CASSPGSGRVYNEQFF,TGCGCCAGCAGCCCGGGTAGCGGGAGAGTCTACAATGAGCAGTTCTTC,TRBJ2-1,TRBD2,TRBV5-1
CASSFFYSGSTDTQYF,TGTGCCAGCAGCTTTTTTTACAGCGGGAGCACAGATACGCAGTATTTT,TRBJ2-3,NA,TRBV5-5